Listed here are 25 T cell receptor beta chains from one sample, sequenced in a study of T-cell memory formation after mild COVID-19. Each CDR3 protein gets one entry after TCRdb re-called the 5' RACE reads with MiXCR. The profile shows about 410,000 distinct CDR3 sequences, 23% of them singletons. The sample consisted of PBMCs or a T cell subset sorted from them (not recorded which). These receptors were taken from an adult woman who had mild COVID-19 (a few samples of this study predate the infection). Cell type and time point are not known.

In DNA form, the CDR3 reads TGTGCCAGCAGTCCGGCGGGGGGGCCTCGAGAGCAGTACTTC. This codes for CASSPAGGPREQYF. The V call is TRBV12-3 or TRBV12-4, the J call TRBJ2-7; 9 positions agree with TRBD2. This CDR3 is built from 14 residues. V gave up 5 bases and J gave up 7 bases; unmatched junction bases: 9.

This clonotype was observed a handful of times. The V and J genes are TRBV20-1 and TRBJ1-1, with D possibly TRBD1 on 5 matching bases. This CDR3 is 15 amino acids long. The V end lost 0 bases, the J end lost 3 bases, and 14 bases lay between the germline ends. CDR1 and CDR2 (germline): DFQATT, SNEGSKA (reference sequence). CDR3 nucleotide sequence: TGCAGTGCTAGAGATTTGCAGGGCAGTTACACTGAAGCTTTCTTT. Translated: CSARDLQGSYTEAFF.

A few counts support this clonotype. The rearrangement links TRBV27 to TRBJ2-7; D may correspond to TRBD1 or TRBD2 (6 bases each). Trimming cost V 6 bases and J 3 bases, with 9 bases left between them. This CDR3 has 12 residues. Germline V gene lookup returns CDR1 MNHEY and CDR2 SMNVEV (reference sequence). CDR3 nucleotides: TGTGCCAGCAGAGGGGGGTTCTACGAGCAGTACTTC. It yields the protein CASRGGFYEQYF.

This clonotype occurred many times. This chain uses TRBV7-3 with TRBJ2-1; 8 bases line up with TRBD2. This CDR3 region has 12 residues. Germline V CDR1 and CDR2: SGHTA, FQGTGA. Losses at the gene ends were 5 bases for V and 11 bases for J; bases not matched to a gene: 5. CDR3 nucleotides: TGTGCCAGCAGCCCCGGGGGGGCGAAGCAGTTCTTC. Its translation: CASSPGGAKQFF.

This clonotype was recorded a few times. CDR3 nucleotide sequence: TGTGCCATCAACAGGGGTGCCGGGGAGCTGTTTTTT. It codes for CAINRGAGELFF. J is TRBJ2-2 and V is TRBV10-3, with 7 bases identical to TRBD1. CDR1 and CDR2 from the germline V gene are ENHRY and SYGVKD. CDR3 length equals 12 residues. The ends lost 7 bases at V and 6 bases at J; junction bases unmatched: 2.

This clonotype was seen more than once but under ten times. The chain employs TRBV11-2 and TRBJ1-1, with D possibly TRBD1 on 6 matching bases. Germline V lookup: CDR1 SGHAT, CDR2 FQNNGV. The CDR3 is 12 residues long. V was cut by 5 bases and J by 5 bases, with 9 bases left in between. CDR3 in DNA: TGTGCCAGCAGCGTCCAGGGGACTGAAGCTTTCTTT. It encodes CASSVQGTEAFF.

The J gene is TRBJ1-2, the V gene TRBV7-9; unclear D gene. The CDR3 runs 16 residues. CDR1 and CDR2 from the germline V gene are SEHNR and FQNEAQ (reference sequence). V was pared by 1 base and J by 4 bases, with 16 bases between. This CDR3 is CASSLEMGSASYGYTF. The CDR3 DNA follows: TGTGCCAGCAGCTTAGAGATGGGAAGCGCTAGCTATGGCTACACCTTC.

This clonotype was counted between two and nine times. This sequence joins TRBV5-1 and TRBJ2-3; no clear D gene. In germline, CDR1 is SGHRS, CDR2 YFSETQ. This CDR3 is 14 amino acids long. Trimming stripped 0 bases from V and 4 bases from J, with 9 bases between. CDR3 in amino acids: CASSLGEVADTQYF. Written as DNA, the CDR3 is TGCGCCAGCAGCTTGGGTGAGGTGGCAGATACGCAGTATTTT.

This clonotype was counted only a few times. The chain uses TRBV27 and TRBJ2-7, with D possibly called TRBD1 or TRBD2 (5 bases each). The germline V gene encodes CDR1 MNHEY and CDR2 SMNVEV (reference sequence). The V and J ends lost 3 bases and 3 bases respectively, with 18 bases between them. This CDR3 contains 16 residues. The CDR3 nucleotides read TGTGCCAGCAGTTTTTCCCAACGGGACGGAGACTACGAGCAGTACTTC. Its translation: CASSFSQRDGDYEQYF.

This clonotype turned up a few times. The chain is built from TRBV11-2 and TRBJ2-4, with D possibly matching TRBD1 (6 bases). Trimming stripped 5 bases from V and 0 bases from J, with 11 bases between. Germline V gene sequence: CDR1 SGHAT, CDR2 FQNNGV. The CDR3 is 15 amino acids. DNA for the CDR3: TGTGCCAGCAGCCACGACAGGACAGCCAAAAACATTCAGTACTTC. Its translation: CASSHDRTAKNIQYF. Full variable domain (outside the CDR3, taken from reference TRBV11-2 and TRBJ2-4): EAGVAQSPRYKIIEKRQSVAFWCNPISGHATLYWYQQILGQGPKLLIQFQNNGVVDDSQLPKDRFSAERLKGVDSTLKIQPAKLEDSAVYLCASSHDRTAKNIQYFGAGTRLSVL.

This chain links TRBV29-1 with TRBJ1-2, with a possible D match to TRBD1 (5 bases). This CDR3 comprises 13 residues. Germline V gene lookup returns CDR1 SQVTM and CDR2 ANQGSEA. V shed 0 bases and J shed 3 bases, with 8 bases lying between them. This CDR3 reads CSVEDRVYYGYTF. The CDR3 coding sequence is TGCAGCGTTGAAGACAGGGTTTACTATGGCTACACCTTC.

This clonotype was recorded at least ten times. This sequence joins TRBV12-3 or TRBV12-4 and TRBJ2-3; 8 bases align to TRBD2. The CDR3 totals 15 residues. V lost 6 bases to trimming and J lost 2 bases; unmatched junction nucleotides: 7. In DNA form, the CDR3 reads TGTGCCAGCAGCCTGGCGGGGGGTGCCACAGATACGCAGTATTTT. Residues: CASSLAGGATDTQYF.

The chain is built from TRBV6-4 and TRBJ2-3; no firm D call. Looked up from germline, CDR1 is MRHNA and CDR2 is SNTAGT. There are 13 residues in the CDR3. Trimming took 3 bases from V and 5 from J, leaving 9 bases between them. CDR3 sequence (DNA): TGTGCCAGCAGTGAGCGCTGGGGAGATACGCAGTATTTT. It specifies CASSERWGDTQYF.

The J gene is TRBJ2-3, the V gene TRBV5-1, with 8 bases identical to TRBD1. V gave up 3 bases and J gave up 2 bases; unmatched junction bases: 5. This CDR3 region has 15 residues. Germline V gene sequence: CDR1 SGHRS, CDR2 YFSETQ. Here the CDR3 reads CASSSTGGPTDTQYF. The CDR3 region has the DNA TGCGCCAGCAGCTCCACAGGGGGACCCACAGATACGCAGTATTTT.

The V and J genes are TRBV10-3 and TRBJ1-2; D is unclear. The V end was cut by 8 bases, the J end by 4 bases, with 17 bases between. The CDR3 consists of 14 residues. CDR1 is ENHRY, CDR2 SYGVKD, per germline. CDR3: CAIGTSSPLYGYTF. The CDR3 DNA reads TGTGCCATCGGAACATCTTCTCCTCTCTATGGCTACACCTTC.

The chain is built from TRBV29-1 and TRBJ1-1; TRBD1 agrees at 7 bases. The V segment lost 4 bases and the J segment 2 bases; nucleotides outside the gene matches: 1. CDR1 and CDR2 (germline): SQVTM, ANQGSEA. The CDR3 is 12 amino acids. Here the CDR3 reads CSVGDSNTEAFF. CDR3 nucleotide sequence: TGCAGCGTTGGGGACAGCAACACTGAAGCTTTCTTT.

The sample holds a few counts of this clonotype. This chain uses TRBV6-5 with TRBJ2-7, with D perhaps assigned TRBD1 or TRBD2 (6 bases each). The CDR3 runs 13 residues. The germline V and J ends were trimmed by 4 bases and 7 bases, with 14 bases remaining between them. The germline CDR1 and CDR2 sequences are MNHEY and SVGAGI. CDR3 DNA: TGTGCCAGCAGTTCCGGGGGCCGGAGAGAGCAGTACTTC. This sequence encodes CASSSGGRREQYF.

The genes are TRBV19 and TRBJ2-5; possible D gene TRBD1, 5 bases. V was clipped by 4 bases and J by 5 bases, with 11 bases between them. This CDR3 has 13 amino acids. Germline CDR1 LNHDA, CDR2 SQIVND (reference sequence). Written as DNA, the CDR3 is TGTGCCAGTAGTACGTCGGCAGGGGAGACCCAGTACTTC. Protein product: CASSTSAGETQYF.

The chain uses TRBV5-1 and TRBJ2-7; the D is unclear. The CDR3 is made up of 13 amino acids. Germline CDR1 and CDR2: SGHRS and YFSETQ. V lost 0 bases and J 7 bases, leaving 11 bases between the germline ends. The CDR3 protein is CASSLAGRSEQYF. The CDR3 DNA is TGCGCCAGCAGCTTGGCGGGTAGGAGTGAGCAGTACTTC.

The chain carries TRBV4-2 and TRBJ2-3; 12 bases map to TRBD1. The ends lost 4 bases at V and 2 bases at J; junction bases unmatched: 10. The V gene's germline CDR1 is LGHNA and CDR2 YNFKEQ. This CDR3 comprises 18 residues. CDR3 in DNA: TGTGCCAGCAGCCTCCCTCCGGGACAGGGGGCTTCCACAGATACGCAGTATTTT. This sequence encodes CASSLPPGQGASTDTQYF.

The J gene is TRBJ1-2, the V gene TRBV5-1; D is possibly TRBD1 (5 bases). CDR1 and CDR2 (germline): SGHRS, YFSETQ. The germline V and J ends were trimmed by 4 bases and 0 bases, with 13 bases remaining between them. CDR3 size: 15 residues. This chain's CDR3 is CASSRETGANYGYTF. Written as DNA, the CDR3 is TGCGCCAGCAGCCGGGAGACGGGGGCTAACTATGGCTACACCTTC.

This clonotype occurred a few times. The chain couples TRBV7-2 to TRBJ1-1; tentatively, D is TRBD1 (6 bases). The CDR3 length is 16 residues. Trimming removed 6 bases from V and 4 bases from J, with 21 bases in between. Germline CDR1 is SGHTA and CDR2 is FQGNSA. CDR3 DNA: TGTGCCAGCAGGAACGGGGACATTAGGAGCGGCACTGAAGCTTTCTTT. It yields the protein CASRNGDIRSGTEAFF. Full variable domain (missing parts from reference TRBV7-2 and TRBJ1-1): GAGVSQSPSNKVTEKGKDVELRCDPISGHTALYWYRQSLGQGLEFLIYFQGNSAPDKSGLPSDRFSAERTGGSVSTLTIQRTQQEDSAVYLCASRNGDIRSGTEAFFGQGTRLTVV.

This clonotype came up a few times. This chain uses TRBV6-5 with TRBJ1-4, with D perhaps TRBD1 (5 bases). This CDR3 has 16 amino acids. Germline V gives CDR1 MNHEY, CDR2 SVGAGI. V dropped 3 bases and J dropped 0 bases, with 11 bases sitting between them. As DNA, the CDR3 is TGTGCCAGCAGTTATTCGGGGACTCCAACTAATGAAAAACTGTTTTTT. Its translation is CASSYSGTPTNEKLFF.

This chain links TRBV9 with TRBJ1-1; 10 bases are a match to TRBD1. J lost 0 bases, V lost 0 bases, and 2 bases had no gene match. The germline V gene has CDR1 SGDLS and CDR2 YYNGEE. The CDR3 extends over 16 amino acids. The CDR3 sequence: CASSVGTGGMNTEAFF. CDR3 sequence (DNA): TGTGCCAGCAGCGTAGGGACAGGGGGAATGAACACTGAAGCTTTCTTT.

The chain carries TRBV12-3 or TRBV12-4 and TRBJ2-7, with D uncertain. V lost 3 bases, J lost 6 bases, and 6 bases lay in between. The CDR3 extends over 11 amino acids. CDR3 DNA sequence: TGTGCCAGCAGTTTCGATGTCGAGCAGTACTTC. Translating gives CASSFDVEQYF.